This TCR beta chain stems from a study of blood T cell repertoires in COVID-19. Across the study: PBMCs, B-cell-depleted T cells, or T cells were the source of the cDNA or gDNA that made up the material.

The CDR3 consists of 16 residues. Germline V lookup: CDR1 SEHNR, CDR2 FQNEAQ (reference sequence). The V and J ends lost 1 base and 6 bases, in that order; junction bases with no gene match: 7. TCRdb's table, derived via immunoSEQ multiplex PCR, lists solely in-frame clones and lacks some. The sample includes roughly 200,000 clones, 85% to 90% seen only once; the top ten take 5.5% to 7%. This TCR derives from a man at least 80 years old with acute or convalescent COVID-19. The sample consisted of peripheral blood. The chain uses TRBV7-9 and TRBJ2-1; 9 positions agree with TRBD1. CDR3 region: CASSLGAGQGLNEQFF. The CDR3 DNA follows: TGTGCCAGCAGCTTAGGCGCGGGACAGGGCCTCAATGAGCAGTTCTTC.